This TCR beta chain is from a study of T cell clonotyping in hematopoietic cell transplantation. Here immunoSEQ multiplex PCR was the method, and the copy in TCRdb shows in-frame clones only, minus some. The sample carries fewer than 15,000 clones, 40% to 60% recorded once. This clone was observed a handful of times. The sample consisted of peripheral blood mononuclear cells. This TCR derives from a man aged 45-65 years in good health. Some clones in this sample may be carry-over from other donors' samples.

The DNA of the CDR3 is TGCAGTGCTAGTGACGGGGAACGAGCTTTCTTT. Amino acids: CSASDGERAFF. The chain employs TRBV20-1 and TRBJ1-1; D uncertain. V shed 3 bases and J shed 10 bases, with 12 bases lying between them. The CDR3 loop spans 11 amino acids. Germline V gene sequence: CDR1 DFQATT, CDR2 SNEGSKA (reference sequence).